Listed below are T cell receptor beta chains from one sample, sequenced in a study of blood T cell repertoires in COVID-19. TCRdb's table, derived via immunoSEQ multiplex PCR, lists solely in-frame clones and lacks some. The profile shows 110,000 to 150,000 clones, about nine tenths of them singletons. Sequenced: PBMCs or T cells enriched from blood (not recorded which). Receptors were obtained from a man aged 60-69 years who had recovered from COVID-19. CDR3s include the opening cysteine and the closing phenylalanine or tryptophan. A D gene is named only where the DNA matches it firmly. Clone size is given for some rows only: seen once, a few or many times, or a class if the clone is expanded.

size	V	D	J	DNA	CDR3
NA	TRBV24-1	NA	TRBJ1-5	TGTGCCACCAGTGACCCCGGAGGTCAGCCCCAGCATTTT	CATSDPGGQPQHF
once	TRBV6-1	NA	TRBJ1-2	TGTGCCAGCAGTGAAGGCGCGGCAACGGATGGCTACACCTTC	CASSEGAATDGYTF
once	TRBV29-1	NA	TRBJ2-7	TGCAGCGTACAGACAGGACATGCTACCTACGAGCAGTACTTC	CSVQTGHATYEQYF
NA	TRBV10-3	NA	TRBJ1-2	TGTGCCATCAGTGAAGAGATACAGTCCTATGGCTACACCTTC	CAISEEIQSYGYTF
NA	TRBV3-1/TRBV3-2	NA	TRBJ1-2	TGTGCCAGCAGCCAGGGTGACAGGACTAACTATGGCTACACCTTC	CASSQGDRTNYGYTF
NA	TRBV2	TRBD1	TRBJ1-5	TGTGCCAGCACCGGACAGGAACGGCGCCAGCCCCAGCATTTT	CASTGQERRQPQHF
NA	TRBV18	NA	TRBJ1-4	TGTGCCAGCTCAGAGGCAGGGTCTAATGAAAAACTGTTTTTT	CASSEAGSNEKLFF
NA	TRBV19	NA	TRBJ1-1	TGTGCCAGTAGTATGGAGGACGGGGCTGAAGCTTTCTTT	CASSMEDGAEAFF
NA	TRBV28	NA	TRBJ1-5	TGTGCCAGCAACGCCCCGGGGGAGCCCCAGCATTTT	CASNAPGEPQHF
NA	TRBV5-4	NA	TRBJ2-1	TGTGCCAGCAGCTTTACAGGGATACTCTACAATGAGCAGTTCTTC	CASSFTGILYNEQFF
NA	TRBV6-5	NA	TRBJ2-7	TGTGCCAGCAGTTCTGTAGTTGCCTACGAGCAGTACTTC	CASSSVVAYEQYF
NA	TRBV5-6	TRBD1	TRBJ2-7	TGTGCCAGCAGCTTAACAGGGGGCATTTCCTATGAGCAGTACTTC	CASSLTGGISYEQYF
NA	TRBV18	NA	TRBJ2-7	TGTGCCAGCTCACCAGTATCCTACGAGCAGTACTTC	CASSPVSYEQYF
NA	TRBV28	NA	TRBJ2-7	TGTGCCAGCAGTCGGACAGCCCTTTACGAGCAGTACTTC	CASSRTALYEQYF
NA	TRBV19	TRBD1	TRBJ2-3	TGTGCCAGTAGTAGAACAGACAGGGCCGCAGATACGCAGTATTTT	CASSRTDRAADTQYF
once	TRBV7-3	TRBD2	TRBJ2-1	TGTGCCAGCAGCGGAACTAGCGGGAGGTTCGATGAGCAGTTCTTC	CASSGTSGRFDEQFF
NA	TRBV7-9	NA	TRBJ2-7	TGTGCCAGCAGCCCGGGCACTAGTCTCCGCGAGCAGTACTTC	CASSPGTSLREQYF
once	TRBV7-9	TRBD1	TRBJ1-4	TGTGCCAGCAGCCATGGGACAGGGTACGAAAAACTGTTTTTT	CASSHGTGYEKLFF
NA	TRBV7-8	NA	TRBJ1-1	TGTGCCAGCAGCTTAGGGGGGCGCAACACTGAAGCTTTCTTT	CASSLGGRNTEAFF
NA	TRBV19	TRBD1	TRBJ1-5	TGTGCCAGTAGCCCGACAGGGCTCAATCAGCCCCAGCATTTT	CASSPTGLNQPQHF
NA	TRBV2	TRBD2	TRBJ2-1	TGTGCCAGCAGCGACACCGGGACTACAAACAATGAGCAGTTCTTC	CASSDTGTTNNEQFF
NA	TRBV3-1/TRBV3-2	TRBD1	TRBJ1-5	TGTGCCAGCAGCTTCACAGGGGACAATCAGCCCCAGCATTTT	CASSFTGDNQPQHF
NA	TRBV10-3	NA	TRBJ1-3	TGTGCCATCAGTGAGAACAGGGAGTACACCATATATTTT	CAISENREYTIYF
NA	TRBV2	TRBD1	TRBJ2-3	TGTGCCAGTAAGGACAGGCCAAGCACAGATACGCAGTATTTT	CASKDRPSTDTQYF
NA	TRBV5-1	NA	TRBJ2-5	TGCGCCAGCAGCATGAACTATTTGAGTGGGGAGACCCAGTACTTC	CASSMNYLSGETQYF
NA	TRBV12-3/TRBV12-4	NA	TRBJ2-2	TGTGCCAGCAGCCTCGACATTGGAAGGGAGCTGTTTTTT	CASSLDIGRELFF
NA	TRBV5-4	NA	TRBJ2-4	TGTGCCAGCAGTTTCAGGGGTTCCAAAAACATTCAGTACTTC	CASSFRGSKNIQYF
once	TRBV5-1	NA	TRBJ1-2	TGCGCCAGCAGGCCATTTGCCTCAGGTGAATATGGCTACACCTTC	CASRPFASGEYGYTF
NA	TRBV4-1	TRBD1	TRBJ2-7	TGCGCCAGCAGCCAAGATGGGGACAGGGTCTTGAGCGAGCAGTACTTC	CASSQDGDRVLSEQYF
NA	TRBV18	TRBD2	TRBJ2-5	TGTGCCAGCTCACCTAGCGGGGGGTACCAAGAGACCCAGTACTTC	CASSPSGGYQETQYF
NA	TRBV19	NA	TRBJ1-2	TGTGCCAGTAGTATTGGCAAAAACTATGGCTACACCTTC	CASSIGKNYGYTF
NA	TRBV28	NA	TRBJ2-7	TGTGCCAGCAGTTTGCGGCCATCGGAATACTACGAGCAGTACTTC	CASSLRPSEYYEQYF
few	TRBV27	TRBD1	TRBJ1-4	TGTGCCAGCAGGTACACAGGGGGCTTCGAAGGTGGAGGGGAAAAACTGTTTTTT	CASRYTGGFEGGGEKLFF
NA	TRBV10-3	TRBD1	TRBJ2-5	TGTGCCTTATCAGCCGGGACAGGGACAGAGACCCAGTACTTC	CALSAGTGTETQYF
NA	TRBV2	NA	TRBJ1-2	TGTGCCAGCAGTGGAGCCCTACTTATTGGTGGCTACACCTTC	CASSGALLIGGYTF
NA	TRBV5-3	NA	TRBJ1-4	TGTGCCAGAAACCCTCAACGGTTCGCAACTAATGAAAAACTGTTTTTT	CARNPQRFATNEKLFF
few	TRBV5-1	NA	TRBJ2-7	TGCGCCAGCAGCGCGGGACCGGGAAGCTACGAGCAGTACTTC	CASSAGPGSYEQYF
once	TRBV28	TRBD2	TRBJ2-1	TGTGCCAGCAACTTAGCGGGAGGCTACAATGAGCAGTTCTTC	CASNLAGGYNEQFF
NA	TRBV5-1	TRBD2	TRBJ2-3	TGCGCCAGCAGCATCGGGACTAGTCGTGTCACAGATACGCAGTATTTT	CASSIGTSRVTDTQYF
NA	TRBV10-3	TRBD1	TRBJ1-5	TGTGCCATCAGGGAGGACAGGGTTCAGCCCCAGCATTTT	CAIREDRVQPQHF
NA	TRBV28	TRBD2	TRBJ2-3	TGTGCCACGAAGCGGGGAGGTCGCACAGATACGCAGTATTTT	CATKRGGRTDTQYF
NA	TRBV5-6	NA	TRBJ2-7	TGTGCCAGCAGCTTCTCGGCCTACGAGCAGTACTTC	CASSFSAYEQYF
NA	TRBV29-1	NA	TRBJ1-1	TGCAGCGTTGAAGCAGGGCAGGGCTATATCAACACTGAAGCTTTCTTT	CSVEAGQGYINTEAFF
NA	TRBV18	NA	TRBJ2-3	TGTGCCAGCTCACCACTTGGACACTTGCTAGCAGATACGCAGTATTTT	CASSPLGHLLADTQYF
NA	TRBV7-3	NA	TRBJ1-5	TGTGCCAGCAGCTTAGGCAGGGATCAGCCCCAGCATTTT	CASSLGRDQPQHF
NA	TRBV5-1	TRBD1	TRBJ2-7	TGCGCCAGCAGGGCCGGGACAGGGACCGAGCAGTACTTC	CASRAGTGTEQYF
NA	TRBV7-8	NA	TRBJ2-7	TGTGCCAGCAGTATCGGAACAGACTACGAGCAGTACTTC	CASSIGTDYEQYF
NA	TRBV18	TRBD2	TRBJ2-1	TGTGCCAGCTCACCATCGGGCGGGAGGCTAGGGTCCAATGAGCAGTTCTTC	CASSPSGGRLGSNEQFF
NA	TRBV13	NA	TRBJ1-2	TGTGCCAGCAGCGTGGCTGATGGCTACACCTTC	CASSVADGYTF
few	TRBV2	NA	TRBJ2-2	TGTGCCAGCCTCGGTGGAGGGACCAACACCGGGGAGCTGTTTTTT	CASLGGGTNTGELFF
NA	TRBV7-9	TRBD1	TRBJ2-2	TGTGCCAGCAGCACCGGGGACAGGGGTAGCGGGGAGCTGTTTTTT	CASSTGDRGSGELFF